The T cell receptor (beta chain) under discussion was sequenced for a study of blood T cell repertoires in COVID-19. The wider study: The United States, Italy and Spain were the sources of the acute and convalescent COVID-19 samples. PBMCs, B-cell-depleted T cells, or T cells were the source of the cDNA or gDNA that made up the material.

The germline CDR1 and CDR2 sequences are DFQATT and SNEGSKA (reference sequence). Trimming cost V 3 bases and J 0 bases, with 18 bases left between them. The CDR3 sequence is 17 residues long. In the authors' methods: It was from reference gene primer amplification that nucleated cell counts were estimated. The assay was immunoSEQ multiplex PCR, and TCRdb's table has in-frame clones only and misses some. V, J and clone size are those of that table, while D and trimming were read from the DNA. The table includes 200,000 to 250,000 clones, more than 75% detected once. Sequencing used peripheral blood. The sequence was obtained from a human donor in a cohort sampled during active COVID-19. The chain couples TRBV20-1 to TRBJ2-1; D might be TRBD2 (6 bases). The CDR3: CSASPSNSGFSYNEQFF. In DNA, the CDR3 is TGCAGTGCTAGTCCCTCGAATAGCGGATTCTCCTACAATGAGCAGTTCTTC.